The present TCR beta chain was sequenced within a study of cytomegalovirus exposure and HLA in healthy donors. Germline V gives CDR1 MRHNA, CDR2 SNTAGT. This CDR3 contains 15 residues. With V trimmed by 7 bases and J by 3 bases, 7 bases remained unmatched. PCR employed 60 Vbeta and 13 Jbeta primers. The protocol was immunoSEQ multiplex PCR, while the TCRdb copy is restricted to in-frame clones and leaves out a portion. This sample has some 150,000 clones, with 80% found just once. The chain carries TRBV6-4 and TRBJ2-2, with 8 nucleotides matching TRBD1. This TCR was sampled from a man between 50 and 59 years old in good health and CMV-seronegative. Sequencing was performed on PBMCs. The CDR3 protein is CASKKGQADTGELFF. CDR3 in DNA: TGTGCCAGCAAAAAGGGACAGGCGGACACCGGGGAGCTGTTTTTT.